This TCR beta chain was captured in a study of early T cells in non-severe SARS-CoV-2 infection listed by TCRdb under 2021. As for the study more broadly: Bulk RNA from unsorted whole blood was used for TCR sequencing, so alpha and beta chains could not be paired.

CDR1 is given as SGHVS and CDR2 as FQNEAQ, both from the germline V gene. The germline ends are 17 bases apart after V is trimmed by 11 bases and J by 0 bases. The CDR3 goes from the cysteine to the phenylalanine over 15 residues. The CDR3 DNA has 45 bases and is translated from base 1. A case-control design nested within a healthcare worker cohort in London, UK, was used, with weekly nasopharyngeal swab PCR tests and blood sampling performed. Healthcare workers were enrolled in the week of the UK lockdown, from 23 to 31 March 2020, and were followed every week for up to roughly 16 weeks. Libraries were made using 5' RACE. TCRdb shows the sequencer as NextSeq 500. To correct for sequencing error and PCR bias, the TCR library protocol tagged individual cDNA molecules with unique molecular identifiers. TCR alpha and beta chains were both sequenced, and the abundances of alpha and beta sequences in each sample were closely correlated with each other. The original methods were these. V gene, J gene and CDR3 annotation of TCR sequences was performed with Decombinator V4. TCRs were defined as expanded if a significant change between any two time points was detected under a Poisson model with p below 0.0001. TCR abundances were normalised to the total number of TCRs sequenced per sample and were expressed as counts per million. TRAV1-2 paired with TRAJ12, TRAJ20 or TRAJ33 defined MAIT TCRs, while TRAV10 paired with TRAJ18 defined iNKT TCRs. A search of VDJdb, accessed on 1 November 2021, was run for TCRs annotated to CMV, EBV and SARS-CoV-2, with TCRs annotated for multiple antigens excluded. TCRdb reran the public reads through fastp at Q25 and MiXCR, keeping productive beta chains. Duplicate CDR3 protein sequences are folded into a single record with the most common DNA and genes. TCRdb assigned the V and J calls; the authors' analysis was not used. This sample comprises around 80,000 distinct CDR3 sequences, 8% to 13% of them detected only once. Of the sample, around 7.5% falls within the top ten clones.

What the authors observed across the whole study: Matching against VDJdb was skewed toward anti-spike CD8 responses, likely underestimated virus-specific expansions, and missed private and CD4 specificities.

Comment on this clonotype: There is no known antigen for this receptor. No per-base quality is available; no much larger clone lies one base away.

This TCR came from an adult who was a healthcare worker with PCR-confirmed SARS-CoV-2 infection or an uninfected control (not recorded which). The V and J genes are TRBV7-8 and TRBJ1-3; no confident D gene assignment can be made. This specimen consisted of whole blood, obtained at baseline. This receptor has the CDR3 CASRPGFPSGNTIYF. The sequence in DNA is TGTGCCTCCCGGCCGGGGTTCCCCTCTGGAAACACCATATATTTT. Reference TRBV7-8 and TRBJ1-3 proteins supply the regions before and after the CDR3; the full variable domain is: GAGVSQSPRYKVAKRGQDVALRCDPISGHVSLFWYQQALGQGPEFLTYFQNEAQLDKSGLPSDRFFAERPEGSVSTLKIQRTQQEDSAVYLCASRPGFPSGNTIYFGEGSWLTVV.